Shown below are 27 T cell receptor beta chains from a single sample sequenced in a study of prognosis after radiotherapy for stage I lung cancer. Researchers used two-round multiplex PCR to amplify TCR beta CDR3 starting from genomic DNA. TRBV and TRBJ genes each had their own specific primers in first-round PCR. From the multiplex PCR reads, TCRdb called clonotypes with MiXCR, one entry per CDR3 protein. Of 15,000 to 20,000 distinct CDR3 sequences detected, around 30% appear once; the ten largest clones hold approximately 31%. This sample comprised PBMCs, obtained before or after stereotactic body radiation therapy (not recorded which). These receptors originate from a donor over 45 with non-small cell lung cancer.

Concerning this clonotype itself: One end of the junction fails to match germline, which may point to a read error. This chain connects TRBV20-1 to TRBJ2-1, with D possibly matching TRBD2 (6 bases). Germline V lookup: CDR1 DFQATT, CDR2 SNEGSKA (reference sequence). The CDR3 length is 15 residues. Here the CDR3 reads CSASIGTSYYNEQLF. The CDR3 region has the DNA TGCAGTGCTAGTATCGGGACTTCCTACTACAATGAGCAGTTATTC.

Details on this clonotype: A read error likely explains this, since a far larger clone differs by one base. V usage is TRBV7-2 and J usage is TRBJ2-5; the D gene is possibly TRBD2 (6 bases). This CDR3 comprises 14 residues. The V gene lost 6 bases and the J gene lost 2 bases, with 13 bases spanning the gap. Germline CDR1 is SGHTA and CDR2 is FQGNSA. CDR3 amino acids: CASSTRTNQETQYF. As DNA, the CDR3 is TGTGCCAGCAGTACTCGGACTAATCAAGAGACCCAGTACTTC.

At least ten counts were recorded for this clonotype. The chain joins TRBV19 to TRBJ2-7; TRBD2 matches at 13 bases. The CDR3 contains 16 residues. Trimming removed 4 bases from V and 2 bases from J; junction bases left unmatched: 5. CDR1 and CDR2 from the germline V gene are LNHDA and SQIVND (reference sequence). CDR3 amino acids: CASSSSGLAGTYEQYF. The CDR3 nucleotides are TGTGCCAGTAGTAGTTCGGGACTAGCGGGGACCTACGAGCAGTACTTC.

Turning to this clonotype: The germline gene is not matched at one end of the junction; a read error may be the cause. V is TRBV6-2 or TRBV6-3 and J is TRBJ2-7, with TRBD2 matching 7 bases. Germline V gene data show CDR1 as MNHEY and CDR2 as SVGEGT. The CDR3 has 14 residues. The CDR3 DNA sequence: TGTGCCAGCATGAACAGCGGGACCCTCTACGAGCACTACTTC. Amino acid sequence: CASMNSGTLYEHYF.

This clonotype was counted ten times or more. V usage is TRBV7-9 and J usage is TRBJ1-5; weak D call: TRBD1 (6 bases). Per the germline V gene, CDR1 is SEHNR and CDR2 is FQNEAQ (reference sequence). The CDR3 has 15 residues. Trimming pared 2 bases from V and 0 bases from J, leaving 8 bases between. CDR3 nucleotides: TGTGCCAGCAGCTTAACAGGGAATAGCAATCAGCCCCAGCATTTT. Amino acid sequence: CASSLTGNSNQPQHF.

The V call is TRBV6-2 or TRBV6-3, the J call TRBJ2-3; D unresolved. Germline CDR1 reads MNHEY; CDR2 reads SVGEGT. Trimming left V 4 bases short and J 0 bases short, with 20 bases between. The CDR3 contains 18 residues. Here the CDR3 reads CASSCPGVCCPSTDTQYF. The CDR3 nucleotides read TGTGCCAGCAGTTGCCCTGGCGTGTGTTGTCCTAGCACAGATACGCAGTATTTT.

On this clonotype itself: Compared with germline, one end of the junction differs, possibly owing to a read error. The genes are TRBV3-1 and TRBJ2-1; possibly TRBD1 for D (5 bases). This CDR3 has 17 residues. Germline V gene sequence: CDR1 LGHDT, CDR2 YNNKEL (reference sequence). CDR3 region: CASRPLTDSSSYNEQLF. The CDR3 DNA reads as TGTGCCAGCAGACCCTTAACCGACAGTAGCTCCTACAATGAGCAGCTCTTC.

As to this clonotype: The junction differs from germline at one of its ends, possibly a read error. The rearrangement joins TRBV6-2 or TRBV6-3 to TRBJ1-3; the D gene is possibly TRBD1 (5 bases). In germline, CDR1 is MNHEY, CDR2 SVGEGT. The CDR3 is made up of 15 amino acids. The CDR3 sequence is CASKSTASSGKTIYF. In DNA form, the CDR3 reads TGTGCCAGCAAGTCGACAGCGTCCTCTGGAAAGACCATATATTTT.

The CDR3: CASSQGPQTSGQETQYF. CDR3 bases: TGCGCCAGCAGCCAAGGCCCACAGACTAGCGGCCAAGAGACCCAGTACTTC. This chain uses TRBV4-1 with TRBJ2-5, with 9 bases that match TRBD2. V trimming: 1 base; J trimming: 1 base; junction bases outside the gene matches: 7. Germline values: CDR1 MGHRA, CDR2 YSYEKL. The CDR3 runs to 17 residues.

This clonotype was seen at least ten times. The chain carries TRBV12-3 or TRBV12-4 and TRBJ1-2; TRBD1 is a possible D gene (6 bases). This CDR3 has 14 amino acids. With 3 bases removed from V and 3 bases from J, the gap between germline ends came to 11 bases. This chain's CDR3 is CASSFGRGDYGYTF. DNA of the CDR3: TGTGCCAGCAGTTTCGGCAGGGGAGACTATGGCTACACCTTC.

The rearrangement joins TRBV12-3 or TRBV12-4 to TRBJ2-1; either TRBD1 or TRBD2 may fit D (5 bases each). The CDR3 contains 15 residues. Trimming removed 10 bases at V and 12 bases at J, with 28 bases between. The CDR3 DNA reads TGTGCCAACAGGCCAGTGGGAGACTGGGTAAGGCGGCAGTTCTTC. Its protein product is CANRPVGDWVRRQFF.

Here the CDR3 reads CASSYSTSGTRWRGEQFF. CDR3 DNA: TGTGCCAGCAGTTACTCAACCTCCGGGACCCGATGGAGGGGTGAGCAGTTCTTC. This chain connects TRBV6-2 or TRBV6-3 to TRBJ2-1; possible D gene TRBD2, 6 bases. V shed 0 bases and J shed 9 bases, with 24 bases lying between them. Germline V gene lookup returns CDR1 MNHEY and CDR2 SVGEGT. The CDR3 extends over 18 amino acids.

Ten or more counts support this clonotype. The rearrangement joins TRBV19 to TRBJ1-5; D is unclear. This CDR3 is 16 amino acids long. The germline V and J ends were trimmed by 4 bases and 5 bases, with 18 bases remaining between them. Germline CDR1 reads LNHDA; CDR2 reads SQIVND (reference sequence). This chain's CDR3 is CASSTDPGWRDQPQHF. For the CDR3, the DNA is TGTGCCAGTAGTACAGATCCAGGTTGGAGGGATCAGCCCCAGCATTTT.

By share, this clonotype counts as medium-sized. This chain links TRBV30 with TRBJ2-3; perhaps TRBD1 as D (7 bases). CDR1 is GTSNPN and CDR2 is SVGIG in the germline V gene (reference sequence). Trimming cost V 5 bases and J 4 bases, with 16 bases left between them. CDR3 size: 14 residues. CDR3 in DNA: TGTGCCTGGGGGCGGGGACAGAGATCAGATACGCAGTATTTT. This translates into CAWGRGQRSDTQYF.

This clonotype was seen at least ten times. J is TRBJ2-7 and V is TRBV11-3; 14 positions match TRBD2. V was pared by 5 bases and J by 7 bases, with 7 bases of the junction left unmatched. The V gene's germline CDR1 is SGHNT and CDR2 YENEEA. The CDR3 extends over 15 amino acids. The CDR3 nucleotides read TGTGCCAGCAGCCCGGGACTAGCGGGAGCCGGAGAGCAGTACTTC. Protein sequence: CASSPGLAGAGEQYF. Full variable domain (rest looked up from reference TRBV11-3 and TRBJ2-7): EAGVVQSPRYKIIEKKQPVAFWCNPISGHNTLYWYLQNLGQGPELLIRYENEEAVDDSQLPKDRFSAERLKGVDSTLKIQPAELGDSAVYLCASSPGLAGAGEQYFGPGTRLTVT.

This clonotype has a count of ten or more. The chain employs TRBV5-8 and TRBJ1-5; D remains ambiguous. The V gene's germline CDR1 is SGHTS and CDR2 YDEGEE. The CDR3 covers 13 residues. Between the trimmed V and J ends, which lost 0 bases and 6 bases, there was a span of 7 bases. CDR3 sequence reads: CASSLAFRQPQHF. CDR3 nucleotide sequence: TGTGCCAGCAGCTTGGCCTTTCGTCAGCCCCAGCATTTT.

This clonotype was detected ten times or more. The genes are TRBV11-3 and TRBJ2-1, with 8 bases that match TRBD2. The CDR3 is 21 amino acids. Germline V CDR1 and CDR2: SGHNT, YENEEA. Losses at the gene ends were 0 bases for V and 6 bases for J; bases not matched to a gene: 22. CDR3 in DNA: TGTGCCAGCAGCTTAGAGGGGGTCGGGAGGGCCCTCCACAGGGTCACCAATGAGCAGTTCTTC. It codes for CASSLEGVGRALHRVTNEQFF.

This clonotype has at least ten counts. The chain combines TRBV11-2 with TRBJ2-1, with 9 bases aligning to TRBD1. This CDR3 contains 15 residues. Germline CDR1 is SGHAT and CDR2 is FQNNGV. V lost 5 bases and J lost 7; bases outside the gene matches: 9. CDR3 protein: CASSASGQGRNEQFF. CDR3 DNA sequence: TGTGCCAGCAGCGCGTCGGGACAGGGTAGGAATGAGCAGTTCTTC.

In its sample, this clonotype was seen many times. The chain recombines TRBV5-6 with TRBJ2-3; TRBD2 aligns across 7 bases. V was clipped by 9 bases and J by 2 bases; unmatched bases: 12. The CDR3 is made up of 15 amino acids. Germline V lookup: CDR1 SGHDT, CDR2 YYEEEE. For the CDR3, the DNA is TGTGCCACCGCTTTCTTCGGGACTACCACAGATACGCAGTATTTT. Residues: CATAFFGTTTDTQYF.

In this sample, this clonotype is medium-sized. Here the CDR3 reads CAWSQGANGYTF. In DNA form, the CDR3 reads TGTGCCTGGAGTCAGGGGGCGAATGGCTACACCTTC. The rearrangement uses TRBV30 and TRBJ1-2; 8 bases fit TRBD1. The ends lost 2 bases at V and 6 bases at J; junction bases unmatched: 2. The CDR3 has 12 amino acids. Germline CDR1 GTSNPN, CDR2 SVGIG (reference sequence).

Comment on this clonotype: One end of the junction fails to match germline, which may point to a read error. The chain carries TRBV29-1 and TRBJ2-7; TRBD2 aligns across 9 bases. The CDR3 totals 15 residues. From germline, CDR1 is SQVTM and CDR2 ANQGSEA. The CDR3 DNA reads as TGCAGCGTTCCCTCGTGGGGGACTAGCACCTACGAACAGTACTTC. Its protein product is CSVPSWGTSTYEQYF.

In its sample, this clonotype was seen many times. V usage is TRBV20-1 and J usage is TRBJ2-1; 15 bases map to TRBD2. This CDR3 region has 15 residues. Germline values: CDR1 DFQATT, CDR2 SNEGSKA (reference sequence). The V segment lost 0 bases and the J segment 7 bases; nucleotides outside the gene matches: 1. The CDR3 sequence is CSARDGTSGRNEQFF. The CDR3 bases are TGCAGTGCTAGAGATGGGACTAGCGGGAGGAATGAGCAGTTCTTC.

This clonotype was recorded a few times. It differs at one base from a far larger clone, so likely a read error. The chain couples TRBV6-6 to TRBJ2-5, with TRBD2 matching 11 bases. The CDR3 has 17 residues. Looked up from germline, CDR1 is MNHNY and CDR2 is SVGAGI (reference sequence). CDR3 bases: TGTGCCAGCAGTTACTCGACTAGCGGGGAGGCGATGGAGACCCTGTACTTC. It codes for CASSYSTSGEAMETLYF.

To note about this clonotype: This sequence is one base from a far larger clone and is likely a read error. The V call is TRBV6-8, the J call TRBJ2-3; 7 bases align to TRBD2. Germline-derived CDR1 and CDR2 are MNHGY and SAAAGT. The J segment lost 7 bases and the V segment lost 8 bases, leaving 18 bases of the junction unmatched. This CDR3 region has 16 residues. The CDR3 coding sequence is TGTGCCAGCGGTACGAAGTCCGGGACTACGCTACATACGCAGTATTTT. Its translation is CASGTKSGTTLHTQYF.

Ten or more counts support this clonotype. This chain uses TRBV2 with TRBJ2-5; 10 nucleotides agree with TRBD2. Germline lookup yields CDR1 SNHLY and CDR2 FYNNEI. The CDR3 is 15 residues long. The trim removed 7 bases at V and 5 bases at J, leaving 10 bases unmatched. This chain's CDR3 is CASIREGLAAETQYF. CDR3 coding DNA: TGTGCCAGCATCCGAGAAGGACTAGCGGCCGAGACCCAGTACTTC.

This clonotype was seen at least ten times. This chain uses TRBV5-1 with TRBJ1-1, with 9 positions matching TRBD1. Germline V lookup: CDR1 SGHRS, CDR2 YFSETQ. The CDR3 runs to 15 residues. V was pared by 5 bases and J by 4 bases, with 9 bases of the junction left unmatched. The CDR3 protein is CASSYNRGPGTEAFF. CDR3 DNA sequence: TGCGCCAGCAGTTATAACAGGGGGCCGGGCACTGAAGCTTTCTTT.

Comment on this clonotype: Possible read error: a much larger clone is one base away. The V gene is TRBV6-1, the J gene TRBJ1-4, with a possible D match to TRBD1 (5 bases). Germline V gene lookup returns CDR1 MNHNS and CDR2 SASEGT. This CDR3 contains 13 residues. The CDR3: CAGSGVGGEKLFF. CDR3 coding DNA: TGTGCCGGCAGTGGGGTGGGGGGTGAAAAACTGTTTTTT.